A single sample is the source of the 14 T cell receptor beta chains below, sequenced in a study of cytomegalovirus exposure and HLA in healthy donors. It was with 60 Vbeta and 13 Jbeta primers that the PCR ran. Measured with immunoSEQ multiplex PCR; TCRdb has only the in-frame clones, and not every one. The data hold roughly 180,000 clones, with 70% to 90% observed a single time. Specimen: PBMCs. The source is a woman between 18 and 30 years old in good health and CMV-seropositive.

This clone was detected only once. V is TRBV29-1 and J is TRBJ2-2; 8 bases line up with TRBD1. V dropped 7 bases and J dropped 0; count of bases not matched to a gene: 4. CDR1 and CDR2 from the germline V gene are SQVTM and ANQGSEA. The CDR3 loop spans 14 amino acids. The CDR3 sequence is CSAGQAANTGELFF. CDR3 nucleotide sequence: TGCAGCGCGGGACAGGCCGCGAACACCGGGGAGCTGTTTTTT.

CDR3 sequence (DNA): TGTGCCAGCAGCGCCTCCGGGACAGGGGGCGGAAATTCACCCCTCCACTTT. Translated, it gives CASSASGTGGGNSPLHF. The rearrangement links TRBV5-6 to TRBJ1-6; TRBD1 agrees at 12 bases. Losses at the gene ends were 4 bases for V and 7 bases for J; bases not matched to a gene: 9. The germline V gene has CDR1 SGHDT and CDR2 YYEEEE. The length of the CDR3 is 17 residues.

The rearrangement joins TRBV19 to TRBJ1-5; 7 nucleotides align to TRBD1. The trim removed 5 bases at V and 0 bases at J, leaving 10 bases unmatched. The V gene's germline CDR1 is LNHDA and CDR2 SQIVND (reference sequence). CDR3 length equals 17 residues. Written as DNA, the CDR3 is TGTGCCAGTAGTGTACAGGGGCCCTCCTATAGCAATCAGCCCCAGCATTTT. This sequence encodes CASSVQGPSYSNQPQHF.

The V gene is TRBV6-6, the J gene TRBJ1-5; maybe TRBD1 (6 bases). The CDR3 has 15 amino acids. CDR1 and CDR2 from the germline V gene are MNHNY and SVGAGI (reference sequence). V dropped 6 bases and J dropped 1 base, with 13 bases sitting between them. The CDR3 region is CASREGEGSNQPQHF. As DNA, the CDR3 is TGTGCCAGCAGAGAGGGGGAAGGGAGCAATCAGCCCCAGCATTTT.

Here the CDR3 DNA reads TGTGCCAGCACTATAGACAGGGGGATATACAATGAGCAGTTCTTC. This codes for CASTIDRGIYNEQFF. The chain carries TRBV7-2 and TRBJ2-1; TRBD1 agrees at 9 bases. This CDR3 contains 15 residues. Trimming cost V 7 bases and J 4 bases; bases outside gene matches: 8. The V gene's germline CDR1 is SGHTA and CDR2 FQGNSA.

This chain joins TRBV5-1 and TRBJ2-5, with D possibly matching TRBD1 (6 bases). Germline V gene lookup returns CDR1 SGHRS and CDR2 YFSETQ. The CDR3 runs 13 residues. V was shortened by 4 bases and J by 5 bases, with 12 bases between the two germline ends. The CDR3 DNA follows: TGCGCCAGCAGCATACAGGGTTTGGAGACCCAGTACTTC. This sequence encodes CASSIQGLETQYF.

The V gene is TRBV7-3, the J gene TRBJ2-3; 8 nucleotides line up with TRBD2. The CDR3 runs to 14 residues. Looked up from germline, CDR1 is SGHTA and CDR2 is FQGTGA. V was clipped by 5 bases and J by 6 bases; unmatched bases: 7. CDR3 amino acids: CASSAAGAGDTQYF. The CDR3 coding sequence is TGTGCCAGCAGCGCAGCGGGGGCTGGGGATACGCAGTATTTT.

The chain employs TRBV7-9 and TRBJ1-2, with TRBD1 matching 7 bases. V shed 5 bases, J shed 2 bases, and the junction held 5 bases outside the gene matches. Germline lookup yields CDR1 SEHNR and CDR2 FQNEAQ (reference sequence). The CDR3 extends over 14 amino acids. The CDR3 DNA is TGTGCCAGCAGCCACAGGGGCGCGAACTATGGCTACACCTTC. It is translated as CASSHRGANYGYTF.

The chain is built from TRBV7-2 and TRBJ1-5; tentatively, D is TRBD1 (6 bases). The germline V and J ends were trimmed by 1 base and 0 bases, with 10 bases remaining between them. This CDR3 has 16 amino acids. Looked up from germline, CDR1 is SGHTA and CDR2 is FQGNSA. This chain's CDR3 is CASSLVGGYSNQPQHF. The CDR3, as DNA: TGTGCCAGCAGCTTAGTAGGGGGATATAGCAATCAGCCCCAGCATTTT.

The chain employs TRBV6-6 and TRBJ2-1; 10 positions match TRBD1. The CDR3 spans 16 residues. Trimming took 6 bases from V and 5 from J; bases not matched to a gene: 10. Germline CDR1 reads MNHNY; CDR2 reads SVGAGI (reference sequence). The chain's CDR3 is CASSPGGTGVNNEQFF. CDR3 nucleotide sequence: TGTGCCAGCAGCCCAGGCGGGACAGGGGTAAACAATGAGCAGTTCTTC.

This clone was recorded only once. The V gene is TRBV5-4, the J gene TRBJ2-3; D is undetermined. The germline gives CDR1 SGHNT, CDR2 YYREEE (reference sequence). V lost 6 bases and J lost 3, with 11 bases in between. The CDR3 length is 13 residues. The CDR3 DNA is TGTGCCAGCAACTCGCCCCCAACAGATACGCAGTATTTT. Its translation: CASNSPPTDTQYF.

The chain uses TRBV5-6 and TRBJ1-5; 7 positions match TRBD1. The CDR3 has 16 residues. Germline-derived CDR1 and CDR2 are SGHDT and YYEEEE. The V segment lost 4 bases and the J segment 3 bases; nucleotides outside the gene matches: 10. The chain's CDR3 is CASSRNRGQPNQPQHF. DNA of the CDR3: TGTGCCAGCAGCCGAAACCGGGGACAGCCCAATCAGCCCCAGCATTTT.

The CDR3 spells CASSYDRGQETQYF. CDR3 DNA sequence: TGTGCCAGCAGTTACGACAGGGGCCAAGAGACCCAGTACTTC. This chain links TRBV6-5 with TRBJ2-5; 8 bases match TRBD1. The germline V gene has CDR1 MNHEY and CDR2 SVGAGI. Trimming removed 2 bases from V and 1 base from J; junction bases left unmatched: 0. The CDR3 has 14 residues.

This chain joins TRBV5-1 and TRBJ1-1; D might be TRBD1 (5 bases). CDR1 and CDR2 (germline): SGHRS, YFSETQ. The CDR3 is 15 amino acids. Trimming pared 3 bases from V and 3 bases from J, leaving 15 bases between. The CDR3 DNA sequence: TGCGCCAGCAGCTCCCTGGCCCCCAGGGACACTGAAGCTTTCTTT. Translation: CASSSLAPRDTEAFF.